This entry concerns a single TCR beta chain. Antigen specificity is unknown. The data stem from a study of cytomegalovirus exposure and HLA in healthy donors. Overall study results and limits: According to the study, about 180 TCR beta chains were cytomegalovirus-associated. Three of the chains that were CMV-associated were confirmed in vitro to be specific for CMV antigens.

Libraries were prepared by immunoSEQ multiplex PCR; TCRdb keeps only in-frame clonotypes and omits some of them. The table shows over 110,000 clones, with around nine tenths occurring only once. V lost 7 bases, J lost 4 bases, and 10 bases lay in between. The CDR3 covers 12 residues. The germline CDR1 and CDR2 sequences are MGHDK and SYGVNS. The gene calls are TRBV25-1 and TRBJ1-2; possibly TRBD1 for D (5 bases). Sequencing was done on a sample of PBMCs. This TCR was sampled from a man younger than 35 in good health and CMV-seropositive. In DNA form, the CDR3 reads TGTGCCAGCACCGGGGGGAGCTATGGCTACACCTTC. It is translated as CASTGGSYGYTF.